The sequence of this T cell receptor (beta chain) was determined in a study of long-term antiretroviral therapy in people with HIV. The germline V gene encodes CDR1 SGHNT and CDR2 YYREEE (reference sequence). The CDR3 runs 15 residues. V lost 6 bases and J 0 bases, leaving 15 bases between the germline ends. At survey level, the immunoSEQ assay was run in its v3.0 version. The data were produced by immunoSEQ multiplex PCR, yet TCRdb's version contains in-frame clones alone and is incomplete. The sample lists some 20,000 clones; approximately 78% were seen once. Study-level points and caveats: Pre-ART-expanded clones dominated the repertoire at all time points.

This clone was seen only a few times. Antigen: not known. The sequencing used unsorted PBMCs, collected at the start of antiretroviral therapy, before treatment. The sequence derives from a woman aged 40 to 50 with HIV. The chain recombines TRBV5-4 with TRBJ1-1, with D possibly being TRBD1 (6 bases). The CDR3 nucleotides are TGTGCCAGCACCTTTGAAGGGGGGATGAACACTGAAGCTTTCTTT. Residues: CASTFEGGMNTEAFF. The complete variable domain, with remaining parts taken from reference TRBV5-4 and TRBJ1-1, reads ETGVTQSPTHLIKTRGQQVTLRCSSQSGHNTVSWYQQALGQGPQFIFQYYREEENGRGNFPPRFSGLQFPNYSSELNVNALELDDSALYLCASTFEGGMNTEAFFGQGTRLTVV.